The rows below give T cell receptor beta chains drawn from one sample of a study of T cell responses to AZD1222 COVID-19 vaccine. Assay used: immunoSEQ multiplex PCR; TCRdb lists only in-frame clones, some missing. In total, the table holds over 130,000 clones. Sequenced: peripheral blood. These receptors were collected from an adult in good health. Both conserved end residues are part of each CDR3. The order of the fields is J gene, V gene, CDR3 protein.

TRBJ1-5 | TRBV15 | CATSRDRVSIGQHF
TRBJ1-2 | TRBV3-1/TRBV3-2 | CASSERGTYGYTF
TRBJ2-2 | TRBV12-2 | CASLRDSANTGELFF
TRBJ2-7 | TRBV7-3 | CASSIGQGTHEQYF
TRBJ2-3 | TRBV5-1 | CASSPLAGVQDTQYF
TRBJ2-2 | TRBV11-3 | CASSLALPLSGELFF
TRBJ2-3 | TRBV11-2 | CASSPDPFTDTQYF
TRBJ2-7 | TRBV2 | CASKGTYEQYF
TRBJ1-2 | TRBV7-3 | CASSLMAGAKANYGYTF
TRBJ1-2 | TRBV5-1 | CASSFTGSGYTF
TRBJ1-1 | TRBV21-1 | CASSKGQGGRDTEAFF
TRBJ1-2 | TRBV25-1 | CASSGRVMNGYTF
TRBJ2-5 | TRBV3-1/TRBV3-2 | CASSPFQETQYF
TRBJ2-7 | TRBV6-5 | CASSPGIHYEQYF
TRBJ2-3 | TRBV5-1 | CASSLEGSSTDTQYF
TRBJ2-2 | TRBV4-1 | CASSHPGLAGGPHRNTGELFF
TRBJ1-2 | TRBV19 | CASSLTGMYGYTF
TRBJ2-2 | TRBV3-1/TRBV3-2 | CASSFSGTSLSGELFF
TRBJ2-3 | TRBV6-5 | CASSYSNYPSTDTQYF
TRBJ1-3 | TRBV28 | CASSLGQGITGNTIYF
TRBJ1-2 | TRBV3-1/TRBV3-2 | CASSQGAQTYGYTF